This T cell receptor (beta chain) was identified during a study of Graves' ophthalmopathy and Graves' hyperthyroidism. Trimming took off 5 bases at V and 4 bases at J, with 23 bases between the two ends. The germline V gene has CDR1 LNHNV and CDR2 YYDKDF (reference sequence). The CDR3 contains 17 residues. Amplified TCR beta CDR3 regions were obtained using RNA transcripts as template. An initial RT-PCR round employing HTBI primers preceded a second-round multiplex PCR. TCRdb re-called the multiplex PCR reads through MiXCR, storing one row per CDR3 protein. The sample consists of roughly 700,000 distinct CDR3 sequences, 35% to 50% of them appearing once.

This rearrangement joins TRBV15 to TRBJ1-2; tentatively, D is TRBD1 (5 bases). The sequence derives from an adult man with Graves' ophthalmopathy. Sequenced: peripheral blood. CDR3 sequence: CATSGFTAGRAAYGYTF. CDR3 DNA: TGTGCCACCAGCGGCTTCACGGCGGGACGCGCGGCCTATGGCTACACCTTC.